This T cell receptor beta chain comes out of a study of molecular identifiers for immune sequencing clone quantification. Study-level points and caveats: Over 97% of effector molecules, yet under 1% of naive-cell molecules, were held by clones above 20 RNA copies.

Libraries of naive CD8 cells were prepared from approximately 20,000 to 1,000,000 sorted cells using 10%, 30% or 50% RNA. Comments on this clonotype: Antigen specificity is unknown.

In preparing bulk TCR libraries, previously described methods and listed TCR primers were used. TCRdb processed the PCR reads anew with MiXCR; each CDR3 protein has one entry. The repertoire has hundreds of thousands of distinct CDR3 sequences, roughly a fifth of them found once; the top ten carry approximately 0.83%. With 1 base clipped from V and 10 bases from J, the junction kept 10 bases outside the gene matches. Germline CDR1 is SNHLY and CDR2 is FYNNEI. This CDR3 comprises 16 residues. The chain links TRBV2 to TRBJ1-1; TRBD1 matches at 12 bases. The sequencing input was naive CD8+ T cells from blood, with Jurkat cell RNA spiked in. Noted subset: FACS-sorted CD8+CD4-CCR7+CD45RA+ naive T cells. The sequence came from a human donor in good health. Some libraries in this study had Jurkat cell RNA spiked in. CDR3 sequence (DNA): TGTGCCAGCAGTGAAGGGTTTTGGGACAGGGGGCCAGGAGCTTTCTTT. It yields the protein CASSEGFWDRGPGAFF.